A selection of T cell receptor beta chains follows, all from one sample in a study of cytomegalovirus exposure and HLA in healthy donors. The method was immunoSEQ multiplex PCR; TCRdb's version includes in-frame clones alone and lacks a portion of them. This table has about 110,000 clones, around 85% appearing once. Sequenced sample: PBMCs. The receptors originated from a man aged 55 to 69 in good health and CMV-seronegative. Each CDR3 is given with its conserved first and last residue. Each record gives: V gene, D gene, J gene, CDR3 protein, CDR3 DNA. D genes are given only for firm matches.

v_call: TRBV27; d_call: TRBD1; j_call: TRBJ1-1; cdr3_aa: CASSRQGAITEAFF; cdr3_nt: TGTGCCAGCAGCCGACAGGGGGCGATCACTGAAGCTTTCTTT
v_call: TRBV19; d_call: .; j_call: TRBJ1-5; cdr3_aa: CASSMRGSSNQPQHF; cdr3_nt: TGTGCCAGTAGTATGAGAGGTAGCAGCAATCAGCCCCAGCATTTT
v_call: TRBV5-6; d_call: .; j_call: TRBJ1-3; cdr3_aa: CATTSPGNTIYF; cdr3_nt: TGTGCCACCACTTCGCCTGGAAACACCATATATTTT
v_call: TRBV29-1; d_call: .; j_call: TRBJ1-2; cdr3_aa: CSVVLDSFRGYTF; cdr3_nt: TGCAGCGTCGTCTTGGACAGTTTTCGGGGCTACACCTTC
v_call: TRBV9; d_call: .; j_call: TRBJ1-2; cdr3_aa: CASSAGGGGVYGYTF; cdr3_nt: TGTGCCAGCAGCGCGGGAGGGGGAGGGGTCTATGGCTACACCTTC
v_call: TRBV25-1; d_call: .; j_call: TRBJ1-2; cdr3_aa: CASSRAGEGYTF; cdr3_nt: TGTGCCAGCAGTAGGGCAGGGGAAGGCTACACCTTC
v_call: TRBV6-5; d_call: .; j_call: TRBJ1-1; cdr3_aa: CASTNGGQNTEAFF; cdr3_nt: TGTGCCAGCACCAACGGAGGGCAGAACACTGAAGCTTTCTTT
v_call: TRBV6-5; d_call: TRBD1; j_call: TRBJ1-5; cdr3_aa: CASSAAGTGEQPQHF; cdr3_nt: TGTGCCAGCAGCGCAGCCGGGACAGGAGAACAGCCCCAGCATTTT
v_call: TRBV28; d_call: .; j_call: TRBJ2-5; cdr3_aa: CASMPGGGGETQYF; cdr3_nt: TGTGCCAGCATGCCCGGGGGAGGAGGGGAGACCCAGTACTTC
v_call: TRBV30; d_call: TRBD1; j_call: TRBJ1-3; cdr3_aa: CAWGDRVQTGNTIYF; cdr3_nt: TGTGCCTGGGGGGACAGGGTTCAGACTGGAAACACCATATATTTT
v_call: TRBV7-2; d_call: .; j_call: TRBJ2-1; cdr3_aa: CASSLGTLRSGEQFF; cdr3_nt: TGTGCCAGCAGCTTAGGTACCCTGAGGAGCGGTGAGCAGTTCTTC
v_call: TRBV5-4; d_call: .; j_call: TRBJ1-3; cdr3_aa: CASSLEAGGNTIYF; cdr3_nt: TGTGCCAGCAGCTTGGAGGCAGGTGGAAACACCATATATTTT
v_call: TRBV18; d_call: TRBD1; j_call: TRBJ1-5; cdr3_aa: CASSPDRVLPQHF; cdr3_nt: TGTGCCAGCTCACCGGACAGGGTTCTGCCCCAGCATTTT
v_call: TRBV5-1; d_call: .; j_call: TRBJ2-3; cdr3_aa: CASSLGDNQSSDTQYF; cdr3_nt: TGCGCCAGCAGCTTGGGGGACAACCAATCATCAGATACGCAGTATTTT